These 5 T cell receptor beta chains originate from one sample sequenced in a study of T cell repertoires in cytomegalovirus infection. TCRdb used MiXCR to reprocess the reads, holding one entry per CDR3 protein. Of approximately 500,000 distinct CDR3 sequences listed, more than 15% are singletons. The sequencing input was CD8+ T cells from PBMCs. The receptor source for this set is a human donor in good health (CMV status not recorded). Some clones in this sample may be carry-over from other donors' samples.

This clonotype was seen a few times. The V gene is TRBV20-1, the J gene TRBJ1-3, with D unclear. CDR1 is DFQATT and CDR2 is SNEGSKA in the germline V gene (reference sequence). The germline V and J ends were trimmed by 0 bases and 0 bases, with 15 bases remaining between them. The length of the CDR3 is 17 residues. In DNA form, the CDR3 reads TGCAGTGCTAGAGAAGAGGTGGAAAGGGTCTCTGGAAACACCATATATTTT. It translates to CSAREEVERVSGNTIYF.

This clonotype was found a few times. The chain carries TRBV6-5 and TRBJ2-3, with TRBD1 identical over 8 bases. The CDR3 consists of 15 residues. Germline trimming cut 6 bases from V and 0 bases from J; bases unmatched to any gene: 5. Germline V gene data show CDR1 as MNHEY and CDR2 as SVGAGI. CDR3 sequence reads: CASRKQGVSTDTQYF. The CDR3 nucleotides read TGTGCCAGCAGAAAACAGGGGGTGAGCACAGATACGCAGTATTTT.

The chain has TRBV28 and TRBJ1-3, with D unclear. V lost 3 bases to trimming and J lost 0 bases, with 6 bases between them. Germline-derived CDR1 and CDR2 are MDHEN and SYDVKM. The CDR3 consists of 14 residues. The CDR3 sequence is CASSFGTSGNTIYF. CDR3 in DNA: TGTGCCAGCAGTTTCGGCACCTCTGGAAACACCATATATTTT.

This chain links TRBV9 with TRBJ1-4, with TRBD1 matching 8 bases. V was pared by 4 bases and J by 7 bases, with 9 bases of the junction left unmatched. The length of the CDR3 is 15 residues. Germline CDR1 and CDR2: SGDLS and YYNGEE. CDR3 DNA: TGTGCCAGCAGCCCAAGGACAGGGAAACGTGAAAAACTGTTTTTT. It yields the protein CASSPRTGKREKLFF.

The V gene is TRBV7-9, the J gene TRBJ1-2; the match to TRBD1 covers 9 bases. Per the germline V gene, CDR1 is SEHNR and CDR2 is FQNEAQ (reference sequence). The V gene end was trimmed by 5 bases and the J gene end by 7 bases; junction bases not matched to a gene: 14. CDR3 size: 16 residues. The CDR3 coding sequence is TGTGCCAGCAGCGGACCTGTCAAGGGACAGGGTAGTGGCTACACCTTC. It encodes CASSGPVKGQGSGYTF.